A selection of T cell receptor beta chains follows, all from one sample in a study of blood T cell repertoires in COVID-19. Assay used: immunoSEQ multiplex PCR; TCRdb lists only in-frame clones, some missing. The sample yields around 150,000 clones, over 80% seen once. The sequencing input was peripheral blood. These receptors were obtained from a woman aged 50 to 60 with acute or convalescent COVID-19. Both conserved end residues are part of each CDR3. D genes are given only for firm matches. A clone size is listed for some rows: how often the clone was seen (once, few, many), or a class if it is expanded.

V gene	D gene	clone size	J gene	CDR3 length	CDR3 DNA	CDR3 protein
TRBV29-1	TRBD1	-	TRBJ2-7	12	TGCAGCGTTGAGGGACAGCACTACGAGCAGTACTTC	CSVEGQHYEQYF
TRBV4-1	TRBD1	few	TRBJ1-1	16	TGCGCCAGCAGCCCGAGGACAGGTCTCATGAACACTGAAGCTTTCTTT	CASSPRTGLMNTEAFF
TRBV28	TRBD2	-	TRBJ2-7	14	TGTGCCAGCAGTTTGGGCGGGAGGGCCGACGAGCAGTACTTC	CASSLGGRADEQYF
TRBV6-5	TRBD2	-	TRBJ2-1	14	TGTGCCAGCAGCCCCCGTGGGACTAGTGGCGAGCAGTTCTTC	CASSPRGTSGEQFF
TRBV27	TRBD2	-	TRBJ2-7	17	TGTGCCAGCAGCTTTTCCCGGATAGCGGGAGGGGGCTACGAGCAGTACTTC	CASSFSRIAGGGYEQYF
TRBV19	TRBD2	-	TRBJ2-5	18	TGTGCCAGTAGTATAGATCTTCGGCTAGCGGGGGGTCTAGAGACCCAGTACTTC	CASSIDLRLAGGLETQYF
TRBV19	-	-	TRBJ2-6	15	TGTGCCAGTAGTATGGGCGTACCTGGGGCCAACGTCCTGACTTTC	CASSMGVPGANVLTF
TRBV2	-	-	TRBJ2-2	18	TGTGCCAGCAGTGATAACCGGGACACCCGACCGAACACCGGGGAGCTGTTTTTT	CASSDNRDTRPNTGELFF
TRBV7-6	TRBD1	-	TRBJ2-1	16	TGTGCCAGCAGCCAGAAGGACAGGGGGTCGTACAATGAGCAGTTCTTC	CASSQKDRGSYNEQFF
TRBV7-3	-	-	TRBJ2-3	15	TGTGCCAGCAGCTTAGGGCTACCTAGCACAGATACGCAGTATTTT	CASSLGLPSTDTQYF
TRBV10-3	-	-	TRBJ2-1	12	TGTGCCATCAGTGACGACAACAATGAGCAGTTCTTC	CAISDDNNEQFF
TRBV10-3	-	-	TRBJ1-1	12	TGTGCCATCAGGGACAGAGGGACTGAAGCTTTCTTT	CAIRDRGTEAFF
TRBV2	-	-	TRBJ1-6	14	TGTGCCAGCAGTGTACAGGGTATTAATTCACCCCTCCACTTT	CASSVQGINSPLHF
TRBV25-1	TRBD2	-	TRBJ2-7	16	TGTGCCAGCAGTGGTCTGCGGACTAGCGATCCTCGAGAGCAGTACTTC	CASSGLRTSDPREQYF
TRBV9	-	-	TRBJ2-2	14	TGTGCCAGCAGCGTAACAGATAACACCGGGGAGCTGTTTTTT	CASSVTDNTGELFF
TRBV5-1	-	-	TRBJ1-2	15	TGCGCCAGCAGGATGAACCAGGGGTCTAACTATGGCTACACCTTC	CASRMNQGSNYGYTF
TRBV20-1	-	-	TRBJ1-5	14	TGCAGTGCTAGTACAGAGTATAGCAATCAGCCCCAGCATTTT	CSASTEYSNQPQHF
TRBV7-9	-	-	TRBJ1-4	15	TGTGCCAGCAGCCCAACGCTAAGGGGAAATGAAAAACTGTTTTTT	CASSPTLRGNEKLFF